Presented here are 31 T cell receptor beta chains from one specimen sequenced in a study of cytomegalovirus exposure and HLA in healthy donors. The PCR used 60 Vbeta and 13 Jbeta primers. Assay used: immunoSEQ multiplex PCR; TCRdb lists only in-frame clones, some missing. The table has roughly 93,000 clones, approximately 79% seen once. Sequencing was performed on PBMCs. The receptors stem from a male donor in good health and CMV-seronegative.

V usage is TRBV6-1 and J usage is TRBJ2-1; 8 nucleotides agree with TRBD2. This CDR3 is 14 amino acids long. Germline CDR1 and CDR2: MNHNS and SASEGT. V shed 7 bases and J 6 bases; nucleotides not matched to a gene: 8. Written as DNA, the CDR3 is TGTGCCAGCATTCCGGGAGGGTCCCCCAATGAGCAGTTCTTC. Translating gives CASIPGGSPNEQFF.

The chain recombines TRBV27 with TRBJ2-7, with 7 positions matching TRBD2. Germline-derived CDR1 and CDR2 are MNHEY and SMNVEV (reference sequence). The J segment lost 6 bases and the V segment lost 5 bases, leaving 7 bases of the junction unmatched. The CDR3 has 13 residues. The CDR3 reads CASSRFREGEQYF. The CDR3 bases are TGTGCCAGCAGTCGCTTCAGGGAGGGCGAGCAGTACTTC.

This sequence joins TRBV27 and TRBJ2-5, with D possibly TRBD2 on 6 matching bases. Per germline, CDR1 MNHEY and CDR2 SMNVEV (reference sequence). V lost 8 bases, J lost 2 bases, and 18 bases lay in between. The CDR3 runs 15 residues. The CDR3 region has the DNA TGTGCCAGCGGATTCGTTATGGGGGGACAAGAGACCCAGTACTTC. This codes for CASGFVMGGQETQYF.

V usage is TRBV7-9 and J usage is TRBJ1-5; 8 nucleotides agree with TRBD1. Germline V lookup: CDR1 SEHNR, CDR2 FQNEAQ (reference sequence). This CDR3 has 14 amino acids. V shed 2 bases and J 6 bases; nucleotides not matched to a gene: 3. DNA for the CDR3: TGTGCCAGCAGCTTATCAGGGGGCGGTCAGCCCCAGCATTTT. Translated, it gives CASSLSGGGQPQHF.

CDR3 nucleotides: TGTGCCAGCAGCGTGACATCCGGGACAGGGGGTGGTGGCTACACCTTC. Translation: CASSVTSGTGGGGYTF. The rearrangement uses TRBV9 and TRBJ1-2; TRBD1 agrees at 11 bases. CDR3 length: 16 residues. The J segment lost 7 bases and the V segment lost 2 bases, leaving 10 bases of the junction unmatched. CDR1 is SGDLS and CDR2 is YYNGEE in the germline V gene.

The chain has TRBV27 and TRBJ1-2; no firm D call. The CDR3 spans 16 residues. Germline lookup yields CDR1 MNHEY and CDR2 SMNVEV (reference sequence). Trimming shortened V by 2 bases and J by 4 bases, and 17 bases separated the two germline ends. This chain's CDR3 is CASSLSGVGGSYGYTF. CDR3 in DNA: TGTGCCAGCAGTTTAAGCGGGGTGGGCGGTAGCTATGGCTACACCTTC.

The chain combines TRBV9 with TRBJ2-1, with D possibly being TRBD2 (5 bases). The CDR3 has 16 residues. The germline V gene encodes CDR1 SGDLS and CDR2 YYNGEE. Trimming removed 2 bases at V and 8 bases at J, with 20 bases between. CDR3 loop: CASSVGIGSIVDEQFF. The DNA of the CDR3 is TGTGCCAGCAGCGTCGGGATAGGGAGTATTGTAGATGAGCAGTTCTTC.

There are a few counts of this clone. V is TRBV19 and J is TRBJ2-6; TRBD1 matches 12 bases. Trimming took 8 bases from V and 4 from J; bases not matched to a gene: 12. The germline V gene encodes CDR1 LNHDA and CDR2 SQIVND (reference sequence). The CDR3 consists of 18 residues. The CDR3 sequence: CASLPRGQGASGANVLTF. CDR3 sequence (DNA): TGTGCCAGTCTCCCGAGGGGACAGGGGGCATCAGGGGCCAACGTCCTGACTTTC.

The V and J genes are TRBV30 and TRBJ2-7, with a weak D call TRBD2 (5 bases). Germline values: CDR1 GTSNPN, CDR2 SVGIG (reference sequence). CDR3 size: 13 residues. Trimming took 3 bases from V and 2 from J, leaving 11 bases between them. The CDR3 protein is CAWRLASTYEQYF. The CDR3 DNA reads TGTGCCTGGAGATTAGCGTCAACCTACGAGCAGTACTTC.

The table lists this clone with a few counts. V usage is TRBV11-1 and J usage is TRBJ2-4, with D possibly matching TRBD1 (5 bases). Germline V gene sequence: CDR1 SGHAT, CDR2 FQDESV (reference sequence). V was cut by 5 bases and J by 0 bases, with 14 bases left in between. The CDR3 is made up of 16 amino acids. CDR3 coding DNA: TGTGCCAGCAGCGGACACGGAGACCTAGCCAAAAACATTCAGTACTTC. As protein: CASSGHGDLAKNIQYF.

This chain uses TRBV6-1 with TRBJ1-1; D is ambiguous. There are 12 residues in the CDR3. The V gene lost 6 bases and the J gene lost 7 bases, with 12 bases spanning the gap. CDR1 is MNHNS, CDR2 SASEGT, per germline. The CDR3 region is CASRPAEGEAFF. DNA of the CDR3: TGTGCCAGCAGGCCGGCGGAAGGTGAAGCTTTCTTT.

This clone was recorded only once. The chain links TRBV9 to TRBJ1-4; D call uncertain. CDR1 SGDLS and CDR2 YYNGEE come from the germline V gene. The CDR3 loop spans 14 amino acids. V gave up 3 bases and J gave up 0 bases, with 6 bases separating them. CDR3 DNA: TGTGCCAGCAGCGGAACTGCAACTAATGAAAAACTGTTTTTT. Protein: CASSGTATNEKLFF.

Points on this clone: This specimen includes other DNA sequences encoding the same CDR3. This chain links TRBV5-1 with TRBJ1-2, with 9 bases that match TRBD1. The CDR3 is made up of 15 amino acids. J was trimmed by 4 bases and V by 0 bases; bases with no gene match: 4. CDR1 is SGHRS, CDR2 YFSETQ, per germline. The CDR3 is CASSLEGQGPYGYTF. The CDR3 DNA follows: TGCGCCAGCAGCTTGGAGGGACAGGGACCCTATGGCTACACCTTC. Looking up the rest from reference TRBV5-1 and TRBJ1-2 gives the full variable domain: KAGVTQTPRYLIKTRGQQVTLSCSPISGHRSVSWYQQTPGQGLQFLFEYFSETQRNKGNFPGRFSGRQFSNSRSEMNVSTLELGDSALYLCASSLEGQGPYGYTFGSGTRLTVV.

The chain couples TRBV11-2 to TRBJ2-7; TRBD2 agrees at 11 bases. Germline values: CDR1 SGHAT, CDR2 FQNNGV. This CDR3 has 17 residues. V shed 0 bases, J shed 5 bases, and the junction held 9 bases outside the gene matches. CDR3 region: CASSLDMRLAGSDEQYF. CDR3 sequence (DNA): TGTGCCAGCAGCTTAGATATGAGACTAGCGGGATCCGACGAGCAGTACTTC.

This chain connects TRBV11-1 to TRBJ2-7; 8 positions match TRBD1. The CDR3 covers 15 residues. The germline CDR1 and CDR2 sequences are SGHAT and FQDESV (reference sequence). V shed 3 bases and J 0 bases; nucleotides not matched to a gene: 4. The CDR3 DNA reads as TGTGCCAGCAGCTTGGACAGGGCCCCCTCCTACGAGCAGTACTTC. Protein sequence: CASSLDRAPSYEQYF.

This clone was observed a few times. The chain links TRBV30 to TRBJ1-2; 9 bases align to TRBD1. Germline trimming cut 2 bases from V and 2 bases from J; bases unmatched to any gene: 6. The CDR3 sequence is 15 residues long. CDR1 and CDR2 (germline): GTSNPN, SVGIG (reference sequence). CDR3: CAWSITGQGNYGYTF. The CDR3 DNA reads as TGTGCCTGGAGTATCACGGGACAGGGAAACTATGGCTACACCTTC.

The chain carries TRBV30 and TRBJ1-2; possible D gene TRBD1, 6 bases. The CDR3 runs to 11 residues. The germline CDR1 and CDR2 sequences are GTSNPN and SVGIG (reference sequence). Trimming removed 8 bases at V and 4 bases at J, with 11 bases between. The CDR3, as DNA: TGTGCCGGTACAGGGATCTATGGCTACACCTTC. Translating gives CAGTGIYGYTF.

The count of this clone is one. The chain's CDR3 is CASRWGGPKETQYF. The DNA for the CDR3 is TGCGCCAGCCGCTGGGGCGGACCAAAAGAGACCCAGTACTTC. This chain uses TRBV5-1 with TRBJ2-5; TRBD1 might be the D (5 bases). CDR1 SGHRS and CDR2 YFSETQ come from the germline V gene. V was clipped by 7 bases and J by 3 bases, with 16 bases between them. This CDR3 is built from 14 residues.

The genes are TRBV2 and TRBJ2-5; the match to TRBD1 covers 7 bases. CDR1 is SNHLY and CDR2 is FYNNEI in the germline V gene. The CDR3 is made up of 13 amino acids. With 7 bases clipped from V and 5 bases from J, the junction kept 7 bases outside the gene matches. The CDR3 sequence: CASTRLRGETQYF. DNA for the CDR3: TGTGCCAGCACAAGGCTCAGGGGGGAGACCCAGTACTTC.

This clone was detected a few times. The chain recombines TRBV27 with TRBJ1-6; no firm D call. Germline V lookup: CDR1 MNHEY, CDR2 SMNVEV (reference sequence). CDR3 length equals 12 residues. Trimming shortened V by 7 bases and J by 2 bases, and 3 bases separated the two germline ends. The CDR3 reads CASNTYNSPLHF. The CDR3, as DNA: TGTGCCAGCAACACCTATAATTCACCCCTCCACTTT.

The rearrangement links TRBV29-1 to TRBJ2-7; the D gene is possibly TRBD1 (6 bases). Trimming pared 6 bases from V and 3 bases from J, leaving 12 bases between. The CDR3 runs to 12 residues. Germline V CDR1 and CDR2: SQVTM, ANQGSEA. The CDR3 DNA is TGCAGCGTCTGGACAGAGAACTACGAGCAGTACTTC. Its translation is CSVWTENYEQYF.

The V call is TRBV18, the J call TRBJ2-5, with D maybe TRBD2 (6 bases). Between the trimmed V and J ends, which lost 8 bases and 0 bases, there was a span of 16 bases. Per the germline V gene, CDR1 is KGHSH and CDR2 is LQKENI. The CDR3 runs 15 residues. The CDR3: CASALREWYQETQYF. The CDR3 bases are TGTGCCAGCGCGTTGCGGGAATGGTACCAAGAGACCCAGTACTTC. Supplemented by reference TRBV18 and TRBJ2-5, the full variable domain reads NAGVMQNPRHLVRRRGQEARLRCSPMKGHSHVYWYRQLPEEGLKFMVYLQKENIIDESGMPKERFSAEFPKEGPSILRIQQVVRGDSAAYFCASALREWYQETQYFGPGTRLLVL.

The rearrangement joins TRBV28 to TRBJ1-2; D may be TRBD1 (5 bases). Germline CDR1 reads MDHEN; CDR2 reads SYDVKM. This CDR3 spans 12 amino acids. CDR3 nucleotides: TGTGCTGTTCAGGGTCTCGACTATGGCTACACCTTC. Protein sequence: CAVQGLDYGYTF.

This clone was seen more than once but under ten times. The chain carries TRBV18 and TRBJ2-7; 8 positions agree with TRBD1. With V trimmed by 3 bases and J by 4 bases, 14 bases remained unmatched. CDR3 length: 17 residues. CDR1 and CDR2 (germline): KGHSH, LQKENI. As DNA, the CDR3 is TGTGCCAGCTCACCTCTCGGACAGGGAATGATGCTTTACGAGCAGTACTTC. Translating it yields CASSPLGQGMMLYEQYF.

There are a few counts of this clone. This chain connects TRBV5-4 to TRBJ2-3, with 9 bases fitting TRBD1. From germline, CDR1 is SGHNT and CDR2 YYREEE (reference sequence). The CDR3 has 16 residues. The trim removed 2 bases at V and 0 bases at J, leaving 4 bases unmatched. The DNA for the CDR3 is TGTGCCAGCAGCTTCGACAGGGGGACTAGCACAGATACGCAGTATTTT. Its translation is CASSFDRGTSTDTQYF.

CDR3 sequence: CAWSVNGLAGFETQYF. The CDR3 region has the DNA TGTGCCTGGAGTGTAAATGGACTAGCGGGTTTCGAGACCCAGTACTTC. The V and J genes are TRBV30 and TRBJ2-5, with 11 positions matching TRBD2. There are 16 residues in the CDR3. Trimming at V came to 0 bases and at J to 5 bases, leaving 8 bases not matched to a gene. Germline V lookup: CDR1 GTSNPN, CDR2 SVGIG (reference sequence).

The V call is TRBV30, the J call TRBJ1-4; D remains ambiguous. V dropped 4 bases and J dropped 0 bases, with 15 bases sitting between them. This CDR3 is 16 amino acids long. Germline CDR1 is GTSNPN and CDR2 is SVGIG (reference sequence). The DNA for the CDR3 is TGTGCCTGGAATTTGCCAGCGAGATCAACTAATGAAAAACTGTTTTTT. It is translated as CAWNLPARSTNEKLFF.

The J gene is TRBJ2-7, the V gene TRBV15; 10 bases match TRBD2. The germline V gene has CDR1 LNHNV and CDR2 YYDKDF (reference sequence). Trimming cost V 0 bases and J 7 bases; bases outside gene matches: 3. The CDR3 covers 14 residues. The CDR3 reads CATSRDPTSGEQYF. The CDR3 DNA reads as TGTGCCACCAGCAGAGACCCGACTAGCGGGGAGCAGTACTTC.

The gene calls are TRBV6-6 and TRBJ2-7; a possible D gene is TRBD1 (6 bases). The CDR3 consists of 14 residues. Germline V gene lookup returns CDR1 MNHNY and CDR2 SVGAGI (reference sequence). V shed 6 bases and J shed 4 bases, with 16 bases lying between them. The CDR3 protein is CASRPGTKAYEQYF. DNA for the CDR3: TGTGCCAGCAGACCCGGGACAAAAGCTTACGAGCAGTACTTC.

This chain links TRBV7-8 with TRBJ2-1, with D possibly TRBD1 on 5 matching bases. The CDR3 extends over 13 amino acids. The V gene's germline CDR1 is SGHVS and CDR2 FQNEAQ. Trimming stripped 3 bases from V and 4 bases from J, with 7 bases between. In nucleotides, the CDR3 is TGTGCCAGCAGCTTCAGGGATTACAATGAGCAGTTCTTC. Its translation: CASSFRDYNEQFF.

V and J are TRBV4-1 and TRBJ2-7; D not certain. V shed 0 bases and J shed 0 bases, with 12 bases lying between them. There are 16 residues in the CDR3. Germline V gene sequence: CDR1 MGHRA, CDR2 YSYEKL. CDR3 amino acids: CASSQETSASSYEQYF. The DNA of the CDR3 is TGCGCCAGCAGCCAAGAAACCAGCGCCAGCTCCTACGAGCAGTACTTC.